This entry is about one TCR beta chain. Its antigen is still unknown. The germline V gene has CDR1 SGHAT and CDR2 FQNNGV. This CDR3 has 14 residues. Trimming stripped 2 bases from V and 5 bases from J, with 10 bases between. This specimen comes from a study of blood T cells in healthy people across ages. Together with a sample-barcoded 5' primer, a J-beta primer mix was included in a second PCR lasting about 7 to 12 cycles. Each CDR3 protein is one row after TCRdb ran MiXCR on the 5' RACE reads. The sample has some 1.5 million distinct CDR3 sequences, roughly 30% seen once. Study-wide results and limits: Estimated diversity, derived from one million T cells, was regarded as an underestimate.

This TCR came from a woman aged 30 to 39 in good health. V gene TRBV11-2 combines with J gene TRBJ2-1; no reliable D call. Sequenced input: blood. The CDR3 here is CASSLRAADNEQFF. For the CDR3, the DNA is TGTGCCAGCAGCTTAAGAGCTGCGGACAATGAGCAGTTCTTC.